This passage covers 15 T cell receptor beta chains from one sample sequenced in a study of T cells of healthy individuals. MiXCR, run by TCRdb on the 5' RACE reads, gives a single entry per CDR3 protein. The data show 65,000 to 95,000 distinct CDR3 sequences, about 5% seen once. These receptors were collected from a female donor in good health.

This clonotype was seen ten or more times. The chain employs TRBV27 and TRBJ1-2; no clear D. V shed 7 bases and J shed 4 bases, with 16 bases lying between them. The CDR3 is made up of 14 amino acids. Germline values: CDR1 MNHEY, CDR2 SMNVEV (reference sequence). The CDR3 DNA is TGTGCCAGCACCCCGAGGGAGGGCTTCTATGGCTACACCTTC. It encodes CASTPREGFYGYTF.

This clonotype was observed a handful of times. The J gene is TRBJ2-7, the V gene TRBV19, with D maybe TRBD2 (6 bases). Per the germline V gene, CDR1 is LNHDA and CDR2 is SQIVND (reference sequence). This CDR3 has 13 amino acids. V dropped 7 bases and J dropped 1 base, with 11 bases sitting between them. CDR3 residues: CASNPGGSYEQYF. Written as DNA, the CDR3 is TGTGCCAGTAACCCCGGGGGTTCCTACGAGCAGTACTTC.

This clonotype has at least ten counts. This chain uses TRBV28 with TRBJ2-3; 7 bases are a match to TRBD2. The ends lost 1 base at V and 6 bases at J; junction bases unmatched: 10. CDR1 and CDR2 from the germline V gene are MDHEN and SYDVKM. The CDR3 is 16 amino acids. The CDR3 loop is CASSLSPSGLRDTQYF. The CDR3 nucleotides read TGTGCCAGCAGTTTATCCCCTAGCGGCCTGCGGGATACGCAGTATTTT.

Many counts were recorded for this clonotype. The chain combines TRBV7-9 with TRBJ2-1; D is unresolved. This CDR3 region has 15 residues. V shed 1 base and J shed 2 bases, with 9 bases lying between them. CDR1 is SEHNR and CDR2 is FQNEAQ in the germline V gene (reference sequence). The DNA for the CDR3 is TGTGCCAGCAGCTTAGGGGCAATAACCTACAATGAGCAGTTCTTC. This codes for CASSLGAITYNEQFF. The variable domain in full, completed from reference TRBV7-9 and TRBJ2-1, reads DTGVSQNPRHKITKRGQNVTFRCDPISEHNRLYWYRQTLGQGPEFLTYFQNEAQLEKSRLLSDRFSAERPKGSFSTLEIQRTEQGDSAMYLCASSLGAITYNEQFFGPGTRLTVL.

This clonotype turned up a few times. This chain uses TRBV2 with TRBJ1-5; TRBD1 matches at 7 bases. Germline trimming cut 6 bases from V and 5 bases from J; bases unmatched to any gene: 7. The CDR3 covers 14 residues. CDR1 is SNHLY and CDR2 is FYNNEI in the germline V gene. CDR3 region: CASSTQGTDQPQHF. DNA of the CDR3: TGTGCCAGCAGCACACAGGGGACTGATCAGCCCCAGCATTTT.

The table lists this clonotype with many counts. The chain has TRBV30 and TRBJ1-6; 7 nucleotides match TRBD1. Trimming at V came to 0 bases and at J to 13 bases, leaving 6 bases not matched to a gene. Germline V lookup: CDR1 GTSNPN, CDR2 SVGIG (reference sequence). CDR3 length: 13 residues. The DNA of the CDR3 is TGTGCCTGGAGTGTAAAACAGGGGACTCCCCTCCACTTT. It yields the protein CAWSVKQGTPLHF.

This clonotype came up many times. J is TRBJ1-4 and V is TRBV28; D unclear. CDR3 size: 12 residues. Germline CDR1 MDHEN, CDR2 SYDVKM. The V gene lost 5 bases and the J gene lost 2 bases, with 3 bases spanning the gap. CDR3 nucleotide sequence: TGTGCCAGCAGTGTGACTAATGAAAAACTGTTTTTT. Amino acid sequence: CASSVTNEKLFF.

This clonotype was seen many times. V gene TRBV4-3 combines with J gene TRBJ1-4, with D unresolved. The germline V gene encodes CDR1 LGHNA and CDR2 YSLEER. This CDR3 contains 15 residues. The V end lost 0 bases, the J end lost 0 bases, and 5 bases lay between the germline ends. For the CDR3, the DNA is TGCGCCAGCAGCCAAGATGCCGCAACTAATGAAAAACTGTTTTTT. Its protein is CASSQDAATNEKLFF.

The chain uses TRBV30 and TRBJ2-4; 9 nucleotides line up with TRBD2. The V gene's germline CDR1 is GTSNPN and CDR2 SVGIG (reference sequence). CDR3 length: 16 amino acids. Unmatched junction bases numbered 11, after V lost 3 bases and J lost 5 bases. This chain's CDR3 is CAWSPERLAEQNIQYF. The CDR3 DNA sequence: TGTGCCTGGAGCCCAGAGCGACTAGCGGAACAAAACATTCAGTACTTC.

This clonotype was seen at least ten times. V is TRBV6-2 or TRBV6-3 and J is TRBJ2-7; no reliable D call. Trimming took off 2 bases at V and 3 bases at J, with 11 bases between the two ends. This CDR3 has 14 amino acids. In germline, CDR1 is MNHEY, CDR2 SVGEGT. CDR3 bases: TGTGCCAGCAGTTACCGCCCAAAGAACTACGAGCAGTACTTC. This encodes CASSYRPKNYEQYF.

This clonotype occurred many times. The chain couples TRBV7-2 to TRBJ2-1; the D gene is possibly TRBD2 (5 bases). The CDR3 totals 15 residues. The V gene's germline CDR1 is SGHTA and CDR2 FQGNSA. Trimming removed 8 bases at V and 0 bases at J, with 14 bases between. The CDR3 is CASYWGDSSYNEQFF. For the CDR3, the DNA is TGTGCCAGCTACTGGGGAGACTCCTCCTACAATGAGCAGTTCTTC.

The chain has TRBV5-1 and TRBJ1-4; 7 bases line up with TRBD1. The trim removed 4 bases at V and 4 bases at J, leaving 7 bases unmatched. The CDR3 length is 15 residues. Per germline, CDR1 SGHRS and CDR2 YFSETQ. The CDR3 DNA is TGCGCCAGCAGCACCGGGACAGTTGATAATGAAAAACTGTTTTTT. This codes for CASSTGTVDNEKLFF.

The chain couples TRBV20-1 to TRBJ2-3; 12 nucleotides line up with TRBD1. V was pared by 1 base and J by 5 bases, with 4 bases of the junction left unmatched. There are 15 residues in the CDR3. CDR1 DFQATT and CDR2 SNEGSKA come from the germline V gene (reference sequence). Here the CDR3 reads CSARVGTGGLDTQYF. As DNA, the CDR3 is TGCAGTGCTAGAGTAGGGACAGGGGGCCTAGATACGCAGTATTTT.

This clonotype was seen at least ten times. V gene TRBV5-1 combines with J gene TRBJ2-1; a possible D gene is TRBD2 (5 bases). Trimming shortened V by 6 bases and J by 0 bases, and 13 bases separated the two germline ends. Germline V lookup: CDR1 SGHRS, CDR2 YFSETQ. This CDR3 region has 15 residues. The CDR3 protein is CASTFQGSSYNEQFF. In DNA form, the CDR3 reads TGCGCCAGCACCTTTCAAGGGAGCTCCTACAATGAGCAGTTCTTC. The complete variable domain, with remaining parts taken from reference TRBV5-1 and TRBJ2-1, reads KAGVTQTPRYLIKTRGQQVTLSCSPISGHRSVSWYQQTPGQGLQFLFEYFSETQRNKGNFPGRFSGRQFSNSRSEMNVSTLELGDSALYLCASTFQGSSYNEQFFGPGTRLTVL.

The CDR3 loop is CASGPRTGAGNEQFF. The CDR3 region has the DNA TGTGCTAGTGGTCCCCGGACAGGGGCTGGGAATGAGCAGTTCTTC. The chain combines TRBV12-5 with TRBJ2-1; 9 bases match TRBD1. Trimming at V came to 5 bases and at J to 7 bases, leaving 9 bases not matched to a gene. This CDR3 region has 15 residues. Germline V gene sequence: CDR1 LGHNT, CDR2 FRNRAP.